The present T cell receptor beta chain was sequenced within a study of T cells in Graves' hyperthyroidism and ophthalmopathy. This clonotype has at least ten counts. The CDR3 length is 14 residues. In germline, CDR1 is SGHRS, CDR2 YFSETQ. Trimming stripped 1 base from V and 8 bases from J, with 13 bases between. Amplified regions were TCR beta CDR3 sequences from RNA transcripts. An initial round of RT-PCR targeting the TCR CDR3 relied on the HTBI primer set. MiXCR, applied by TCRdb to the multiplex PCR reads, yields one record per CDR3 protein. The sample includes about 610,000 distinct CDR3 sequences, approximately 15% seen only once; the top ten take approximately 4.2%.

The clonotype comes from a woman in her 40s with Graves' ophthalmopathy. Sequencing was performed on blood. The rearrangement joins TRBV5-1 to TRBJ2-4; the D gene is possibly TRBD1 (6 bases). The CDR3 reads CASSLSAGVDIQYF. As DNA, the CDR3 is TGCGCCAGCAGCTTGTCAGCAGGGGTGGACATTCAGTACTTC. Full variable domain (rest looked up from reference TRBV5-1 and TRBJ2-4): KAGVTQTPRYLIKTRGQQVTLSCSPISGHRSVSWYQQTPGQGLQFLFEYFSETQRNKGNFPGRFSGRQFSNSRSEMNVSTLELGDSALYLCASSLSAGVDIQYFGAGTRLSVL.